The 30 T cell receptor beta chains in this list originate from one sample, sequenced in a study of monozygotic twins with inflammatory bowel disease. Following a re-call of the 5' RACE reads, TCRdb has one entry per CDR3 protein and lacks DNA. Found here are over 200,000 distinct CDR3 sequences; the top ten clones hold around 7.7%. The specimen sequenced was blood. The receptors come from a human donor with ulcerative colitis or Crohn's disease, or a healthy co-twin of an affected twin (not recorded which).

The chain joins TRBV5-1 to TRBJ2-1; TCRdb selects TRBD1, and the lack of DNA leaves this call unchecked. The CDR3 is 15 amino acids. CDR1 and CDR2 (germline): SGHRS, YFSETQ. CDR3: CASSLGGTDYNEQFF.

This chain joins TRBV5-1 and TRBJ2-4; TCRdb names TRBD1, which stays unverified in the absence of DNA. The CDR3 spans 15 residues. Per germline, CDR1 SGHRS and CDR2 YFSETQ. CDR3 sequence: CASRSEGSTKNIQYF.

The rearrangement uses TRBV5-1 and TRBJ2-1; TCRdb calls TRBD1, which cannot be checked without DNA. Germline V gives CDR1 SGHRS, CDR2 YFSETQ. The CDR3 loop spans 15 amino acids. CDR3 amino acids: CASSPGPSSYNEQFF.

The chain recombines TRBV3-1 with TRBJ2-5; the TCRdb D gene call, TRBD2, has no DNA to confirm it. Germline CDR1 is LGHDT and CDR2 is YNNKEL (reference sequence). CDR3 length equals 16 residues. This chain's CDR3 is CASSQLGVKREETQYF.

The chain uses TRBV27 and TRBJ2-7; the D call of TRBD2 rests on TCRdb alone, since no DNA is present to check it. The CDR3 extends over 16 amino acids. The V gene's germline CDR1 is MNHEY and CDR2 SMNVEV (reference sequence). CDR3 amino acids: CASSSFPGLGIYEQYF.

This sequence joins TRBV7-2 and TRBJ2-7; TCRdb's D gene call, TRBD1, goes unchecked for lack of DNA. Germline values: CDR1 SGHTA, CDR2 FQGNSA. There are 15 residues in the CDR3. CDR3 residues: CASSEGQGRTYEQYF.

The rearrangement uses TRBV27 and TRBJ2-6; with no DNA, the TCRdb D assignment of TRBD2 cannot be verified. The CDR3 has 17 residues. Germline CDR1 is MNHEY and CDR2 is SMNVEV (reference sequence). This CDR3 reads CASKGGGILSGANVLTF.

The rearrangement uses TRBV18 and TRBJ2-5. Germline values: CDR1 KGHSH, CDR2 LQKENI. The CDR3 runs 15 residues. This chain's CDR3 is CASSPTLTVQETQYF.

The chain joins TRBV5-4 to TRBJ2-7. The CDR3 is made up of 14 amino acids. From germline, CDR1 is SGHNT and CDR2 YYREEE (reference sequence). The CDR3 is CASSFSSVAYEQYF.

V and J are TRBV27 and TRBJ1-5; as DNA is missing, the TRBD1 call by TCRdb cannot be tested. Germline CDR1 reads MNHEY; CDR2 reads SMNVEV (reference sequence). The CDR3 totals 13 residues. The CDR3 loop is CASSFFRGQPQHF.

The chain couples TRBV9 to TRBJ2-1; no DNA is available, so the TRBD1 call from TCRdb remains unchecked. The CDR3 covers 17 residues. CDR1 and CDR2 from the germline V gene are SGDLS and YYNGEE. This CDR3 reads CASSDYWTAASYNEQFF.

The chain links TRBV7-2 to TRBJ1-6. Germline CDR1 is SGHTA and CDR2 is FQGNSA. The CDR3 sequence is 15 residues long. CDR3 loop: CASSLTDGKNSPLHF.

J is TRBJ2-6 and V is TRBV30; as DNA is missing, the TRBD1 call by TCRdb cannot be tested. From germline, CDR1 is GTSNPN and CDR2 SVGIG (reference sequence). The CDR3 length is 17 residues. CDR3 loop: CAWSWAGPKAGANVLTF.

The chain joins TRBV29-1 to TRBJ2-4; the TRBD1 assignment by TCRdb is unverifiable without DNA. Germline lookup yields CDR1 SQVTM and CDR2 ANQGSEA. The CDR3 length is 12 residues. CDR3 in amino acids: CSVGGAENIQYF.

The gene calls are TRBV12-3 or TRBV12-4 and TRBJ1-1. The CDR3 extends over 14 amino acids. The CDR3 reads CASSIGTLSAEAFF.

The J gene is TRBJ2-1, the V gene TRBV29-1; TCRdb indicates TRBD2, and absent DNA this call remains unverified. The CDR3 totals 15 residues. The germline V gene has CDR1 SQVTM and CDR2 ANQGSEA. The CDR3 loop is CSVANWARRDNEQFF.

The chain joins TRBV10-3 to TRBJ2-7. CDR3 length: 12 residues. CDR1 ENHRY and CDR2 SYGVKD come from the germline V gene. The CDR3 here is CAISETSYEQYF.

The V call is TRBV7-2, the J call TRBJ2-1; lacking DNA, the TRBD2 call made by TCRdb goes unchecked. This CDR3 has 15 residues. Germline assignment: CDR1 SGHTA and CDR2 FQGNSA. The CDR3: CASSELAGRYNEQFF.

The chain couples TRBV13 to TRBJ2-1; lacking DNA, the TRBD2 call made by TCRdb goes unchecked. Germline CDR1 is PRHDT and CDR2 is FYEKMQ (reference sequence). This CDR3 has 17 residues. This CDR3 reads CASSARRTSGNPNEQFF.

The chain has TRBV18 and TRBJ2-4; the TRBD1 assignment by TCRdb is unverifiable without DNA. Germline CDR1 KGHSH, CDR2 LQKENI. The CDR3 is made up of 15 amino acids. The CDR3 protein is CASSPVSTPENIQYF.

This chain connects TRBV7-9 to TRBJ1-1; TCRdb proposes TRBD1, but this gene call is untestable without DNA. Germline values: CDR1 SEHNR, CDR2 FQNEAQ (reference sequence). CDR3 size: 13 residues. The CDR3 sequence: CASSLESLGGAFF.

The chain recombines TRBV7-9 with TRBJ2-5; the D call from TCRdb, TRBD1, cannot be confirmed without DNA. CDR1 is SEHNR, CDR2 FQNEAQ, per germline (reference sequence). The CDR3 sequence is 16 residues long. CDR3 region: CASSFLGTVNQETQYF.

The chain couples TRBV7-2 to TRBJ2-1. Germline V lookup: CDR1 SGHTA, CDR2 FQGNSA. The CDR3 length is 15 residues. CDR3 amino acids: CASSRIDKGNDEQFF.

The chain links TRBV5-6 to TRBJ2-3; the D call of TRBD1 rests on TCRdb alone, since no DNA is present to check it. CDR1 is SGHDT and CDR2 is YYEEEE in the germline V gene. The CDR3 has 17 amino acids. The CDR3 sequence is CASSLLRAVVLPDTQYF.

The J gene is TRBJ2-6, the V gene TRBV6-5; TCRdb designates TRBD1, a call that cannot be tested without DNA. In germline, CDR1 is MNHEY, CDR2 SVGAGI. The CDR3 length is 17 residues. CDR3 in amino acids: CASSYSGTPSGANVLTF.

V gene TRBV20-1 combines with J gene TRBJ2-1; with no DNA, the TCRdb D assignment of TRBD1 cannot be verified. The CDR3 totals 11 residues. CDR1 and CDR2 from the germline V gene are DFQATT and SNEGSKA (reference sequence). This chain's CDR3 is CSAPGPDEQFF.

The chain links TRBV29-1 to TRBJ1-4; the D call from TCRdb, TRBD1, cannot be confirmed without DNA. The CDR3 consists of 11 residues. Germline V gene lookup returns CDR1 SQVTM and CDR2 ANQGSEA. The CDR3 reads CSAGAGEKLFF.

The rearrangement joins TRBV11-2 to TRBJ2-7; TCRdb gives TRBD2 as the D gene, but with no DNA this cannot be confirmed. CDR1 SGHAT and CDR2 FQNNGV come from the germline V gene. The CDR3 is 15 residues long. The CDR3 sequence: CASSHTGPPDDEQYF. Full variable domain (missing parts from reference TRBV11-2 and TRBJ2-7): EAGVAQSPRYKIIEKRQSVAFWCNPISGHATLYWYQQILGQGPKLLIQFQNNGVVDDSQLPKDRFSAERLKGVDSTLKIQPAKLEDSAVYLCASSHTGPPDDEQYFGPGTRLTVT.

J is TRBJ2-2 and V is TRBV12-3 or TRBV12-4; the TRBD1 assignment by TCRdb is unverifiable without DNA. This CDR3 is 14 amino acids long. CDR3 residues: CASSLLAPAGELFF.

V usage is TRBV7-6 and J usage is TRBJ2-7; absent DNA, TCRdb's TRBD1 call cannot be checked. Germline V lookup: CDR1 SGHVS, CDR2 FNYEAQ. The length of the CDR3 is 16 residues. This CDR3 is CASSSWGGGESYEQYF. Variable domain in full (rest from reference TRBV7-6 and TRBJ2-7): GAGVSQSPRYKVTKRGQDVALRCDPISGHVSLYWYRQALGQGPEFLTYFNYEAQQDKSGLPNDRFSAERPEGSISTLTIQRTEQRDSAMYRCASSSWGGGESYEQYFGPGTRLTVT.